Each of the 3 T cell receptor beta chains below was sequenced from the same sample in a study of blood T cell repertoires in COVID-19. Sequencing used immunoSEQ multiplex PCR; TCRdb keeps in-frame clones, though not all of them. The sample holds 31,000 or so clones, about 90% seen once. Source material: peripheral blood. The receptors originated from a human donor with active COVID-19. The donor label of this sample is uncertain.

This clone was counted a single time. This chain uses TRBV3-1 (or the pseudogene TRBV3-2) with TRBJ2-2; 8 bases are a match to TRBD2. V shed 1 base and J 4 bases; nucleotides not matched to a gene: 5. CDR3 length equals 16 residues. Germline CDR1 LGHDT, CDR2 YNNKEL (reference sequence). For the CDR3, the DNA is TGTGCCAGCAGCCAAGTAGCGGGGAGACGCACCGGGGAGCTGTTTTTT. Protein sequence: CASSQVAGRRTGELFF.

The chain employs TRBV5-5 and TRBJ2-5; 7 nucleotides align to TRBD1. V lost 2 bases, J lost 2 bases, and 6 bases stayed unmatched. Germline V gene data show CDR1 as SGHKS and CDR2 as YYEKEE (reference sequence). The CDR3 loop spans 15 amino acids. The CDR3, as DNA: TGTGCCAGCAGCTTACAGGGGTTGGGACAAGAGACCCAGTACTTC. Translated, it gives CASSLQGLGQETQYF.

The sample holds a few counts of this clone. The V gene is TRBV18, the J gene TRBJ2-1, with 12 nucleotides matching TRBD2. This CDR3 comprises 16 residues. V was pared by 3 bases and J by 12 bases, with 12 bases of the junction left unmatched. CDR1 is KGHSH and CDR2 is LQKENI in the germline V gene. CDR3 residues: CASSPPLAGGQERQFF. CDR3 nucleotides: TGTGCCAGCTCACCGCCACTAGCGGGAGGCCAGGAGCGGCAGTTCTTC.